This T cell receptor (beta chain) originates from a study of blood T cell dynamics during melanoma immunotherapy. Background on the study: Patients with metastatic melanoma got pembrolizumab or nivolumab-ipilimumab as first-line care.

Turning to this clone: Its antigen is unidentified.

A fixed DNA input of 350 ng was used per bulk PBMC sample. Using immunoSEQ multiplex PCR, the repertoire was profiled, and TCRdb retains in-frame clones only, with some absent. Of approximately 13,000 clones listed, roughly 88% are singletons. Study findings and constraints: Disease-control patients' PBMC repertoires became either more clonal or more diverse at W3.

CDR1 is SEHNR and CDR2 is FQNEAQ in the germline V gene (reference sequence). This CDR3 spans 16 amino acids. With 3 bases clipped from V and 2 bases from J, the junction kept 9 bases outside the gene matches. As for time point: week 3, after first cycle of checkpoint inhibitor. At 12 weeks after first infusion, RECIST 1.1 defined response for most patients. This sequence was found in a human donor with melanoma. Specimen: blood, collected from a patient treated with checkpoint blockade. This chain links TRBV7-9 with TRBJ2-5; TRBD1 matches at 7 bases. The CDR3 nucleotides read TGTGCCAGCAGCTTTTATGTTGGGACAGCACAAGAGACCCAGTACTTC. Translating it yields CASSFYVGTAQETQYF.